This T cell receptor (beta chain) was identified in a study of blood T cell repertoires in COVID-19. This CDR3 spans 14 amino acids. V lost 4 bases and J 2 bases, leaving 11 bases between the germline ends. Germline-derived CDR1 and CDR2 are LGHDT and YNNKEL (reference sequence). Source study methods: Reference gene primer amplification in the assay estimated nucleated cell counts. TCRdb keeps only in-frame clones here, not all; method: immunoSEQ multiplex PCR. Clone size and the V and J calls come from that table; the DNA yielded D and trimming. In the table there are about 210,000 clones, about 90% of which are singletons.

The rearrangement links TRBV3-1 (or the pseudogene TRBV3-2) to TRBJ1-2; D uncertain. The material sequenced was peripheral blood. The receptor was isolated from a man in his thirties or forties with acute or convalescent COVID-19. In DNA, the CDR3 is TGTGCCAGCAGCCCTCTACAGATAAACTATGGCTACACCTTC. Amino acids: CASSPLQINYGYTF.